This passage covers 21 T cell receptor beta chains from one sample sequenced in a study of cytomegalovirus exposure and HLA in healthy donors. PCR employed 60 Vbeta and 13 Jbeta primers. The assay was immunoSEQ multiplex PCR, and TCRdb's table has in-frame clones only and misses some. The data hold some 170,000 clones, with about 75% observed a single time. Material for sequencing was PBMCs. The receptors shown here come from a man aged 35-49 years in good health and CMV-seropositive.

This clone was recorded only once. The CDR3 protein is CASSLAGGRGPYEQYF. The CDR3 nucleotides read TGCGCCAGCAGCTTGGCCGGTGGCAGGGGGCCCTACGAGCAGTACTTC. This chain links TRBV5-1 with TRBJ2-7; the match to TRBD1 covers 8 bases. This CDR3 region has 16 residues. Looked up from germline, CDR1 is SGHRS and CDR2 is YFSETQ. The V gene end was trimmed by 0 bases and the J gene end by 2 bases; junction bases not matched to a gene: 7. Based on the CDR3 plus reference TRBV5-1 and TRBJ2-7, the full variable domain is KAGVTQTPRYLIKTRGQQVTLSCSPISGHRSVSWYQQTPGQGLQFLFEYFSETQRNKGNFPGRFSGRQFSNSRSEMNVSTLELGDSALYLCASSLAGGRGPYEQYFGPGTRLTVT.

The genes are TRBV28 and TRBJ1-4; no reliable D call. Trimming stripped 5 bases from V and 7 bases from J, with 11 bases between. The CDR3 is made up of 13 amino acids. CDR1 is MDHEN and CDR2 is SYDVKM in the germline V gene. Here the CDR3 reads CASSERGFEKLFF. The CDR3 bases are TGTGCCAGCAGTGAGCGCGGGTTTGAAAAACTGTTTTTT.

The rearrangement joins TRBV13 to TRBJ2-7, with D perhaps TRBD1 (6 bases). CDR3 length: 12 amino acids. Germline V gene sequence: CDR1 PRHDT, CDR2 FYEKMQ (reference sequence). Trimming shortened V by 6 bases and J by 4 bases, and 10 bases separated the two germline ends. The CDR3 nucleotides read TGTGCCAGCAGTCGGGACATTTACGAGCAGTACTTC. Protein sequence: CASSRDIYEQYF.

In regard to this clone: Germline and junction disagree at one end, which may indicate a read error. Distinct nucleotide sequences in the sample also encode this CDR3. The genes are TRBV5-1 and TRBJ2-5; no clear D. The CDR3 is 12 amino acids. CDR1 SGHRS and CDR2 YFSETQ come from the germline V gene. The CDR3 DNA reads as TGCGCCAGCAGCCCAAGCCGAGAGACTCAGTACTTC. It codes for CASSPSRETQYF.

This chain connects TRBV11-2 to TRBJ2-2; 7 bases line up with TRBD1. V was pared by 5 bases and J by 4 bases, with 1 base of the junction left unmatched. CDR3 length: 13 residues. Per the germline V gene, CDR1 is SGHAT and CDR2 is FQNNGV. The CDR3 nucleotides are TGTGCCAGCAGCCGACAGGGCACCGGGGAGCTGTTTTTT. Protein sequence: CASSRQGTGELFF.

The chain has TRBV7-2 and TRBJ2-7; perhaps TRBD2 as D (5 bases). Germline CDR1 reads SGHTA; CDR2 reads FQGNSA. The CDR3 has 15 amino acids. V lost 4 bases to trimming and J lost 1 base, with 14 bases between them. CDR3 protein: CASSSGLARSYEQYF. CDR3 sequence (DNA): TGTGCCAGCAGCTCTGGACTTGCTCGTTCCTACGAGCAGTACTTC. Looking up the rest from reference TRBV7-2 and TRBJ2-7 gives the full variable domain: GAGVSQSPSNKVTEKGKDVELRCDPISGHTALYWYRQSLGQGLEFLIYFQGNSAPDKSGLPSDRFSAERTGGSVSTLTIQRTQQEDSAVYLCASSSGLARSYEQYFGPGTRLTVT.

The table lists this clone with a count of one. CDR3 DNA: TGTGCCAGCAGCCCTAAGGGGGCAATCGGTGAGCAGTTCTTC. Protein sequence: CASSPKGAIGEQFF. The V and J genes are TRBV7-9 and TRBJ2-1, with 7 bases fitting TRBD1. The germline V gene encodes CDR1 SEHNR and CDR2 FQNEAQ (reference sequence). The CDR3 is 14 residues long. V was pared by 5 bases and J by 9 bases, with 10 bases of the junction left unmatched.

J is TRBJ1-2 and V is TRBV5-1; TRBD1 matches at 8 bases. Trimming took 3 bases from V and 4 from J; bases not matched to a gene: 5. CDR3 length: 14 amino acids. Germline values: CDR1 SGHRS, CDR2 YFSETQ. The CDR3 DNA reads TGCGCCAGCAGCTCCGGACAGGGCCCCTATGGCTACACCTTC. Protein: CASSSGQGPYGYTF. Drawing the rest from reference TRBV5-1 and TRBJ1-2, the complete variable domain is KAGVTQTPRYLIKTRGQQVTLSCSPISGHRSVSWYQQTPGQGLQFLFEYFSETQRNKGNFPGRFSGRQFSNSRSEMNVSTLELGDSALYLCASSSGQGPYGYTFGSGTRLTVV.

The chain has TRBV7-2 and TRBJ2-1; TRBD1 is a possible D gene (6 bases). Germline V gene sequence: CDR1 SGHTA, CDR2 FQGNSA. The CDR3 sequence is 16 residues long. Trimming took off 4 bases at V and 5 bases at J, with 18 bases between the two ends. CDR3 loop: CASSSLLLDSHNEQFF. Here the CDR3 DNA reads TGTGCCAGCAGCTCTCTACTCTTGGACAGTCACAATGAGCAGTTCTTC.

J is TRBJ2-2 and V is TRBV15; D may be TRBD2 (5 bases). CDR3 size: 16 residues. Germline V gene lookup returns CDR1 LNHNV and CDR2 YYDKDF (reference sequence). V was trimmed by 0 bases and J by 5 bases, leaving 13 bases between them. The CDR3 DNA is TGTGCCACCAGCAGAGATCTGGGAGCTCGAACCGGGGAGCTGTTTTTT. Its translation: CATSRDLGARTGELFF.

The chain joins TRBV7-3 to TRBJ2-3; TRBD2 aligns across 10 bases. CDR1 and CDR2 from the germline V gene are SGHTA and FQGTGA. The CDR3 runs 16 residues. V lost 1 base to trimming and J lost 5 bases; unmatched junction nucleotides: 6. The CDR3 DNA reads TGTGCCAGCAGCTTAAAAGCGGGAGGGTCAGGAGATACGCAGTATTTT. This sequence encodes CASSLKAGGSGDTQYF. Complete variable domain (other parts from reference TRBV7-3 and TRBJ2-3): GAGVSQTPSNKVTEKGKYVELRCDPISGHTALYWYRQSLGQGPEFLIYFQGTGAADDSGLPNDRFFAVRPEGSVSTLKIQRTERGDSAVYLCASSLKAGGSGDTQYFGPGTRLTVL.

Comment on this clone: This sample also contains other DNA sequences that code for the same CDR3. The chain combines TRBV19 with TRBJ1-4, with D possibly being TRBD1 (6 bases). The CDR3 consists of 14 residues. V was trimmed by 5 bases and J by 6 bases, leaving 13 bases between them. The germline V gene encodes CDR1 LNHDA and CDR2 SQIVND (reference sequence). CDR3 amino acids: CASSPGGMDEKLFF. Written as DNA, the CDR3 is TGTGCCAGTAGTCCGGGGGGCATGGATGAAAAACTGTTTTTT.

The rearrangement joins TRBV19 to TRBJ1-3; D is uncertain. Trimming took 8 bases from V and 4 from J, leaving 12 bases between them. This CDR3 spans 13 amino acids. Germline CDR1 reads LNHDA; CDR2 reads SQIVND (reference sequence). The CDR3 spells CASRARSGNTIYF. CDR3 nucleotide sequence: TGTGCCAGTCGAGCGCGTTCAGGAAACACCATATATTTT.

This clone was observed a handful of times. This chain uses TRBV28 with TRBJ1-2; 9 bases agree with TRBD1. The germline gives CDR1 MDHEN, CDR2 SYDVKM. V trimming: 4 bases; J trimming: 3 bases; junction bases outside the gene matches: 9. The CDR3 is made up of 16 amino acids. CDR3 region: CASSSAGTGFDYGYTF. CDR3 DNA: TGTGCCAGCAGTTCCGCCGGGACAGGGTTTGACTATGGCTACACCTTC.

The chain recombines TRBV7-6 with TRBJ1-4; D is possibly TRBD1 (5 bases). Germline V gives CDR1 SGHVS, CDR2 FNYEAQ. V shed 1 base and J shed 0 bases, with 9 bases lying between them. The CDR3 covers 16 residues. Written as DNA, the CDR3 is TGTGCCAGCAGCTTAGGGACATATGCAACTAATGAAAAACTGTTTTTT. This codes for CASSLGTYATNEKLFF.

The gene calls are TRBV5-4 and TRBJ2-1; 14 bases align to TRBD2. This CDR3 comprises 16 residues. Germline V gene sequence: CDR1 SGHNT, CDR2 YYREEE (reference sequence). Unmatched junction bases numbered 9, after V lost 4 bases and J lost 9 bases. CDR3 amino acids: CASSAAGLAGGSEQFF. The CDR3 DNA sequence: TGTGCCAGCAGCGCGGCAGGACTAGCGGGAGGATCTGAGCAGTTCTTC. The full variable domain, completed using reference TRBV5-4 and TRBJ2-1, is ETGVTQSPTHLIKTRGQQVTLRCSSQSGHNTVSWYQQALGQGPQFIFQYYREEENGRGNFPPRFSGLQFPNYSSELNVNALELDDSALYLCASSAAGLAGGSEQFFGPGTRLTVL.

This clone has a single count. V usage is TRBV5-6 and J usage is TRBJ2-7, with D possibly TRBD2 on 5 matching bases. This CDR3 comprises 16 residues. Germline lookup yields CDR1 SGHDT and CDR2 YYEEEE. V was clipped by 0 bases and J by 0 bases, with 13 bases between them. CDR3 sequence reads: CASSLARGKSSYEQYF. The CDR3 DNA follows: TGTGCCAGCAGCTTGGCCAGAGGGAAAAGCTCCTACGAGCAGTACTTC.

V usage is TRBV5-1 and J usage is TRBJ2-2; TRBD1 matches at 7 bases. The CDR3 is 16 residues long. The germline CDR1 and CDR2 sequences are SGHRS and YFSETQ. J gave up 4 bases and V 0 bases, and 6 bases lay outside the gene matches. The CDR3 reads CASSLAGTDLTGELFF. CDR3 coding DNA: TGCGCCAGCAGCTTGGCGGGGACAGATCTCACCGGGGAGCTGTTTTTT.

The rearrangement links TRBV7-2 to TRBJ1-2, with no clear D. Per germline, CDR1 SGHTA and CDR2 FQGNSA. The CDR3 has 12 amino acids. V lost 5 bases and J 4 bases, leaving 8 bases between the germline ends. The DNA of the CDR3 is TGTGCCAGCAGCCAGGAGGGCTATGGCTACACCTTC. Translation: CASSQEGYGYTF.

CDR3 sequence: CASSRLAGGTEKLFF. CDR3 sequence (DNA): TGTGCCAGCAGCCGGTTGGCAGGGGGAACTGAAAAACTGTTTTTT. The J gene is TRBJ1-4, the V gene TRBV14; 7 positions match TRBD1. CDR1 is SGHDN and CDR2 is FVKESK in the germline V gene. This CDR3 comprises 15 residues. J lost 7 bases, V lost 4 bases, and 9 bases had no gene match.

The chain couples TRBV6-5 to TRBJ1-5, with 8 bases lining up with TRBD1. This CDR3 is 14 amino acids long. Trimming at V came to 6 bases and at J to 7 bases, leaving 8 bases not matched to a gene. Germline loops: CDR1 MNHEY, CDR2 SVGAGI. The CDR3 protein is CASRTDRGEQPQHF. The CDR3 DNA reads TGTGCCAGCAGAACTGACAGGGGTGAGCAGCCCCAGCATTTT.